A few counts support the clone carrying this TCR beta chain. The antigen is not known. This sample was taken from a study of T cell repertoires in cytomegalovirus infection. Germline CDR1 and CDR2: SEHNR and FQNEAQ (reference sequence). This CDR3 spans 15 amino acids. Trimming cost V 4 bases and J 0 bases, with 11 bases left between them. Study observations and caveats: Accumulated public TCR beta family frequency recognized individuals carrying CMV together with the relevant HLA.

TCRdb re-called the reads through MiXCR, storing one row per CDR3 protein. In the table there are 200,000 or so distinct CDR3 sequences, 35% to 40% of which are singletons. The specimen comprised CD8+ T cells from cultured PBMCs, sampled from culture after CMV antigen stimulation. This chain connects TRBV7-9 to TRBJ2-3, with D perhaps matching TRBD1 (6 bases). This clonotype was obtained from a human donor in good health (CMV status not recorded). Some clones in this sample may be carry-over from other donors' samples. The CDR3 nucleotides are TGTGCCAGCAGCTCCGGACAGTCTAGCACAGATACGCAGTATTTT. Encoded protein: CASSSGQSSTDTQYF.